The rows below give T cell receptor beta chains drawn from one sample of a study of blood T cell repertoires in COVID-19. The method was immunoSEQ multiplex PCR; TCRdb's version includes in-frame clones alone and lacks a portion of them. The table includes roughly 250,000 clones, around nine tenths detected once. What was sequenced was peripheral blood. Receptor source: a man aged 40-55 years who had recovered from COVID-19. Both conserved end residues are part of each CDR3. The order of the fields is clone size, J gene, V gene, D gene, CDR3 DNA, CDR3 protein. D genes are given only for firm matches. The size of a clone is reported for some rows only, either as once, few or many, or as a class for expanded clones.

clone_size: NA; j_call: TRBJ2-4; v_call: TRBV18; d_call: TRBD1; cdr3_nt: TGTGCCAGCTCACCAGGAACAGGGGGACAAAACATTCAGTACTTC; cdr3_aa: CASSPGTGGQNIQYF
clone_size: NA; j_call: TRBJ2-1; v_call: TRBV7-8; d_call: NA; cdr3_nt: TGTGCCAGCAGCCCCTCGAGCAACAATGAGCAGTTCTTC; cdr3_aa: CASSPSSNNEQFF
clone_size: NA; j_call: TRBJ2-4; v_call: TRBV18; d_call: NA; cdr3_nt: TGTGCCAGCTCACCGTTCGACAGGGCCAAAAACATTCAGTACTTC; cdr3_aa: CASSPFDRAKNIQYF
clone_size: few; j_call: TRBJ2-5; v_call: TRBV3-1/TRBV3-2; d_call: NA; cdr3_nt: TGTGCCAGCAGCCACGGGGCTTGGCGGGGGCACTCGCAAGAGACCCAGTACTTC; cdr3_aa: CASSHGAWRGHSQETQYF
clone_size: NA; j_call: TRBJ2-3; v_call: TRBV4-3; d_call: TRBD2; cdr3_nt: TGCGCCAGCAGCCAAGGGGCGGGAGGTGAAAAAACAGATACGCAGTATTTT; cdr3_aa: CASSQGAGGEKTDTQYF
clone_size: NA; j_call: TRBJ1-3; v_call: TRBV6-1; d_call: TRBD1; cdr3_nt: TGTGCCAGCAGTGCCCTTGTTTCAGGGGGCGCTTCTGGAAACACCATATATTTT; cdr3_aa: CASSALVSGGASGNTIYF
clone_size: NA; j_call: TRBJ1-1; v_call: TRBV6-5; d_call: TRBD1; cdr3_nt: TGTGCCAGCAGTTACGCGAGGGGGCTGGGGTCTGAAGCTTTCTTT; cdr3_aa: CASSYARGLGSEAFF
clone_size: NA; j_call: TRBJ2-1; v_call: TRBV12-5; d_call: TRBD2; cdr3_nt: TGTGCTAGTGGTTTGGCCCGGACTAGCGGGACTGAGCAGTTCTTC; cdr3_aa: CASGLARTSGTEQFF
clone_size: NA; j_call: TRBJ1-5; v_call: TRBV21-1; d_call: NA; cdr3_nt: TGTGCCATCAGGGGGCATTATAGCAATCAGCCCCAGCATTTT; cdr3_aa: CAIRGHYSNQPQHF
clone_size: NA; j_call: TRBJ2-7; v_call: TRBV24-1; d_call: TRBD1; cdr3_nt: TGTGCCACCATGCGGGACAGGGCCCACGAGCAGTACTTC; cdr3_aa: CATMRDRAHEQYF
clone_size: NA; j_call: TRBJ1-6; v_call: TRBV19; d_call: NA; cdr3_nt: TGTGCCAGTAGTATAGTTGGGGCTACAAATTCACCCCTCCACTTT; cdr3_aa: CASSIVGATNSPLHF
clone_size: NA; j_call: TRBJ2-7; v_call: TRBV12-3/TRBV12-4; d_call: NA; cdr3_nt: TGTGCCAGCAGGAGACAGGAGTCCTACGAGCAGTACTTC; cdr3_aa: CASRRQESYEQYF
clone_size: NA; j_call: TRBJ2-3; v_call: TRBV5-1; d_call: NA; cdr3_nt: TGCGCCAGCAGCTTGCCCCGGAGCGGAGATACGCAGTATTTT; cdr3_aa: CASSLPRSGDTQYF
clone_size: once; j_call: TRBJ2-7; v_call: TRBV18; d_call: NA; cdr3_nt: TGTGCCAGCTCCCTCCGACTCGACGGGTCCTACGAGCAGTACTTC; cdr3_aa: CASSLRLDGSYEQYF
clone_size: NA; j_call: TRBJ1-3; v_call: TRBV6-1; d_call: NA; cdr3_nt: TGTGCCAGCAGTGAAGCGCCCGGGTCTTTGGGAAACACCATATATTTT; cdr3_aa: CASSEAPGSLGNTIYF
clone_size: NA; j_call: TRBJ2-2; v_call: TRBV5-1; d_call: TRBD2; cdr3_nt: TGCGCCAGCAGCTTCGGACTAGCGGGACTCGCGAACACCGGGGAGCTGTTTTTT; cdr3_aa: CASSFGLAGLANTGELFF
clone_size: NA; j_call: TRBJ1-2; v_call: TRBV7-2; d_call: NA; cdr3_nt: TGTGCCAGCAGCCCTACTGGGGCGGCGCGGGAGGGTGGCTACACCTTC; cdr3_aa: CASSPTGAAREGGYTF
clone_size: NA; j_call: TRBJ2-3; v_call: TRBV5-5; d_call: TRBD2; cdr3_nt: TGTGCCAGCACCCAGGCGGGGGTCGATACGCAGTATTTT; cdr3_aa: CASTQAGVDTQYF
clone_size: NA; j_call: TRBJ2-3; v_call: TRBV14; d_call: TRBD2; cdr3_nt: TGTGCCAGCAGCCCCCGAGGCCCGGGACTAGCGGGGGGGTCCACAGATACGCAGTATTTT; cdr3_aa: CASSPRGPGLAGGSTDTQYF
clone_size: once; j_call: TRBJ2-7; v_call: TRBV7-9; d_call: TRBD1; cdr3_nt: TGTGCCAGCAGCGGGGACAGGGGCACCTACGAGCAGTACTTC; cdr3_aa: CASSGDRGTYEQYF
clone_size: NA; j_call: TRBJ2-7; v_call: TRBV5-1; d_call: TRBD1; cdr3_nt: TGCGCCAGCAGCCCGGACCGGGACAGGTCCTACGAGCAGTACTTC; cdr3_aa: CASSPDRDRSYEQYF
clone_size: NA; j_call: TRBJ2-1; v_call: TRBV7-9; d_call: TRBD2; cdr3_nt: TGTGCCAGCAGCTCCCCGGGACTAGCGGGAGGGCCGTCCTACAATGAGCAGTTCTTC; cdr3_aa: CASSSPGLAGGPSYNEQFF
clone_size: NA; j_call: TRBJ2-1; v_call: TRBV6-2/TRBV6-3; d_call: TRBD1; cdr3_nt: TGTGCCAGCAGTCTAGGACAGGGGTTTGAGCAGTTCTTC; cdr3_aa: CASSLGQGFEQFF
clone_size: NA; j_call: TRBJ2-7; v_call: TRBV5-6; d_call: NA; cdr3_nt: TGTGCCAGCAGCGCTGAGAAGTACTCCTACGAGCAGTACTTC; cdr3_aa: CASSAEKYSYEQYF
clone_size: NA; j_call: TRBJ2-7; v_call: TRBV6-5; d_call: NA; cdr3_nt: TGTGCCAGCAGTACGGGACACCCGGGATACTACGAGCAGTACTTC; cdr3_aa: CASSTGHPGYYEQYF
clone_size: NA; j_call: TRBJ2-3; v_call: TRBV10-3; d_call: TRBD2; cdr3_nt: TGTGCCATCAGTGTCTCGGGGGGGTCCACAGATACGCAGTATTTT; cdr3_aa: CAISVSGGSTDTQYF
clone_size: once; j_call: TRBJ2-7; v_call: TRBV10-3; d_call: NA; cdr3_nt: TGTGCCATCAAGGGGTCCCTTAGTACAAGCTCCTACGAGCAGTACTTC; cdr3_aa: CAIKGSLSTSSYEQYF
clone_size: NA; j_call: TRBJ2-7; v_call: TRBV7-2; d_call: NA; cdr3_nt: TGTGCCAGCAGCCCCTCGGCGGGACTTTCCGCCTACGAGCAGTACTTC; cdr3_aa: CASSPSAGLSAYEQYF
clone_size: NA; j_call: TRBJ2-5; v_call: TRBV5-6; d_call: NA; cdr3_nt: TGTGCCAGCAGCTATGCTGGGGCGGGAAGATTTCAAGAGACCCAGTACTTC; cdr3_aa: CASSYAGAGRFQETQYF
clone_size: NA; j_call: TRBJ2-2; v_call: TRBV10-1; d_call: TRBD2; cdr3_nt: TGCGCCAGCAGTCCGGGACTAGCGGGAGCGAAGCACATCGGGGAGCTGTTTTTT; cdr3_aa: CASSPGLAGAKHIGELFF
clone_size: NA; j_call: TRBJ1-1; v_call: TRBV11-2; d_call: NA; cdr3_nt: TGTGCCAGCAGCTTCAAATCAGGGGTGAACACTGAAGCTTTCTTT; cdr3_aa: CASSFKSGVNTEAFF
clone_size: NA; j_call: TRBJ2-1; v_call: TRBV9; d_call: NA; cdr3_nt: TGTGCCAGCAGCGGCAGGGGTCGGAATGAGCAGTTCTTC; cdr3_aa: CASSGRGRNEQFF
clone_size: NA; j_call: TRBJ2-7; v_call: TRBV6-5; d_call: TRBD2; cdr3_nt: TGTGCCAGCAGCCCCGACCCCGGGAGGTCCTACGAGCAGTACTTC; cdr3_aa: CASSPDPGRSYEQYF
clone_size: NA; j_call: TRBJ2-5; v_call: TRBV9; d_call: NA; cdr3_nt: TGTGCCAGCAGCGAGACCCCTCTAGGAGAGACCCAGTACTTC; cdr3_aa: CASSETPLGETQYF
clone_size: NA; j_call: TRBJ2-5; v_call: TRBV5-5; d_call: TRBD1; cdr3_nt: TGTGCCAGCAGCGCGGAAACAGGGGTTCTTGAGACCCAGTACTTC; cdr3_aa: CASSAETGVLETQYF
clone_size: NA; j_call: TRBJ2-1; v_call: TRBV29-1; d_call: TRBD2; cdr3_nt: TGCAGCGTTGACTTTGGACTAGCCCCTGAGCAGTTCTTC; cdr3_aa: CSVDFGLAPEQFF
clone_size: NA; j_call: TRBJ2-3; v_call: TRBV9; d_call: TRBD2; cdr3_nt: TGTGCCAGCAGCCCAATGGGGGGGAACACAGATACGCAGTATTTT; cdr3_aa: CASSPMGGNTDTQYF
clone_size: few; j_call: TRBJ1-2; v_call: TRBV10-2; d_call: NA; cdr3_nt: TGCGCCAGCAGTGGAGACTCCCGAGGGTCCTACTATGGCTACACCTTC; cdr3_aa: CASSGDSRGSYYGYTF